This is a list of T cell receptor beta chains from one sample in a study of blood T cells in healthy people across ages. TCRdb recomputed calls from the 5' RACE reads with MiXCR, one row per CDR3 protein. The sample lists 780,000 or so distinct CDR3 sequences; about 56% were seen once. Sequencing was performed on blood. These receptor sequences come from a middle-aged man in good health. Both conserved end residues are part of each CDR3. The D gene is left open where the match is weak. Not every row has a clone size; where given, it reads once, few, many or a size class.

j_call: TRBJ2-5; v_call: TRBV5-6; cdr3_length: 16; clone_size: -; d_call: -; cdr3_aa: CASSLAGGRQRGTQYF; cdr3_nt: TGTGCCAGCAGCTTGGCCGGTGGGAGGCAACGTGGGACCCAGTACTTC
j_call: TRBJ2-7; v_call: TRBV7-3; cdr3_length: 15; clone_size: few; d_call: -; cdr3_aa: CASTLSPYPGYEQYF; cdr3_nt: TGTGCCAGCACCTTATCCCCCTACCCGGGTTACGAGCAGTACTTC
j_call: TRBJ2-7; v_call: TRBV20-1; cdr3_length: 16; clone_size: -; d_call: TRBD2; cdr3_aa: CSASGITSGNSFEQYF; cdr3_nt: TGCAGTGCTAGCGGGATAACTAGCGGGAACTCTTTCGAGCAGTACTTC
j_call: TRBJ2-3; v_call: TRBV28; cdr3_length: 15; clone_size: -; d_call: -; cdr3_aa: CASSFPSAGSDTQYF; cdr3_nt: TGTGCCAGCAGTTTCCCTTCAGCAGGATCAGATACGCAGTATTTT
j_call: TRBJ2-2; v_call: TRBV25-1; cdr3_length: 15; clone_size: -; d_call: -; cdr3_aa: CASSESRPNTGELFF; cdr3_nt: TGTGCCAGCAGTGAATCTAGGCCGAACACCGGGGAGCTGTTTTTT
j_call: TRBJ1-4; v_call: TRBV7-2; cdr3_length: 11; clone_size: -; d_call: -; cdr3_aa: CASSNSGRVFF; cdr3_nt: TGTGCCAGCAGTAATTCAGGGCGAGTGTTTTTT
j_call: TRBJ1-1; v_call: TRBV24-1; cdr3_length: 16; clone_size: -; d_call: TRBD1; cdr3_aa: CATSGGTGAMNTEAFF; cdr3_nt: TGTGCCACCAGTGGCGGGACAGGGGCTATGAACACTGAAGCTTTCTTT
j_call: TRBJ2-1; v_call: TRBV20-1; cdr3_length: 17; clone_size: few; d_call: TRBD2; cdr3_aa: CSARPSGGPNVYNEQFF; cdr3_nt: TGCAGTGCTAGGCCTAGCGGGGGGCCTAACGTCTACAATGAGCAGTTCTTC
j_call: TRBJ2-7; v_call: TRBV15; cdr3_length: 13; clone_size: few; d_call: -; cdr3_aa: CATSDSGNYEQYF; cdr3_nt: TGTGCCACCTCGGACAGCGGGAACTACGAGCAGTACTTC
j_call: TRBJ1-6; v_call: TRBV2; cdr3_length: 15; clone_size: few; d_call: TRBD1; cdr3_aa: CASSGGQAVGSPLHF; cdr3_nt: TGTGCCAGCAGCGGGGGACAGGCCGTTGGATCACCCCTCCACTTT
j_call: TRBJ1-2; v_call: TRBV7-2; cdr3_length: 14; clone_size: -; d_call: -; cdr3_aa: CASSLAEPIEGYTF; cdr3_nt: TGTGCCAGCAGCTTAGCGGAGCCGATCGAAGGCTACACCTTC
j_call: TRBJ2-1; v_call: TRBV4-3; cdr3_length: 15; clone_size: once; d_call: TRBD2; cdr3_aa: CAGSQLSGRENEQFF; cdr3_nt: TGCGCCGGCAGCCAATTAAGCGGGAGAGAGAATGAGCAGTTCTTC
j_call: TRBJ2-7; v_call: TRBV6-1; cdr3_length: 17; clone_size: -; d_call: TRBD1; cdr3_aa: CASSPSPGQRPTYEQYF; cdr3_nt: TGTGCCAGCAGTCCTTCCCCGGGACAGCGTCCAACCTACGAGCAGTACTTC
j_call: TRBJ2-5; v_call: TRBV5-1; cdr3_length: 16; clone_size: -; d_call: -; cdr3_aa: CASSLIGKVYQETQYF; cdr3_nt: TGCGCCAGCAGCTTGATAGGGAAGGTTTATCAAGAGACCCAGTACTTC
j_call: TRBJ2-3; v_call: TRBV13; cdr3_length: 21; clone_size: few; d_call: TRBD2; cdr3_aa: CASSLPTGLAGGLANYDTQYF; cdr3_nt: TGTGCCAGCAGCTTACCGACGGGACTAGCGGGGGGGCTTGCAAATTATGATACGCAGTATTTT
j_call: TRBJ2-3; v_call: TRBV2; cdr3_length: 13; clone_size: -; d_call: -; cdr3_aa: CASSRRLEDTQYF; cdr3_nt: TGTGCCAGCAGCAGAAGACTCGAGGATACGCAGTATTTT
j_call: TRBJ1-1; v_call: TRBV29-1; cdr3_length: 11; clone_size: few; d_call: -; cdr3_aa: CSVPAFTEAFF; cdr3_nt: TGCAGCGTGCCCGCCTTCACTGAAGCTTTCTTT
j_call: TRBJ1-2; v_call: TRBV6-2/TRBV6-3; cdr3_length: 12; clone_size: -; d_call: -; cdr3_aa: CASRMSNYGYTF; cdr3_nt: TGTGCCAGCCGGATGTCGAACTATGGCTACACCTTC